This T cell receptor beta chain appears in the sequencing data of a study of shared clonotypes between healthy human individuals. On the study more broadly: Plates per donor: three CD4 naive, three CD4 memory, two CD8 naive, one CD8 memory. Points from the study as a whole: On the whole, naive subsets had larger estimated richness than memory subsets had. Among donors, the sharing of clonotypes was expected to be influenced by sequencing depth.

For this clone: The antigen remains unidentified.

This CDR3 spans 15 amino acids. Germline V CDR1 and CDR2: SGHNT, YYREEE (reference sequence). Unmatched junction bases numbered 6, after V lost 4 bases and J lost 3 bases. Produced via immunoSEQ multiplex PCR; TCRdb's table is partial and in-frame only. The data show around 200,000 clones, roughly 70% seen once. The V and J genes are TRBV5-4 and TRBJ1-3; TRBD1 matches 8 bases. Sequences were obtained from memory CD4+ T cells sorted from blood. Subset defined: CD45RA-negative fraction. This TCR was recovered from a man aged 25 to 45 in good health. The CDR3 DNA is TGTGCCAGCAGCCCTGGACAGGGTTATGGAAACACCATATATTTT. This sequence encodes CASSPGQGYGNTIYF.